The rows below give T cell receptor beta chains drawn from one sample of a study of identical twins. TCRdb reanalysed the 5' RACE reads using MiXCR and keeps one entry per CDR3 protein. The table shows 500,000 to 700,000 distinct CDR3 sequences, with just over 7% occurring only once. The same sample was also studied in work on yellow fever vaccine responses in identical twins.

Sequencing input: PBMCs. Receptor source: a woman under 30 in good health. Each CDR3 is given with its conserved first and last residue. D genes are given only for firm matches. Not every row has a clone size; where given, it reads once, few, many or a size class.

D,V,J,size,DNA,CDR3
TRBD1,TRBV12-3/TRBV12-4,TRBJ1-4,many,TGTGCCAGCAGACCCCAGACAGGGGGAGAAAAACTGTTTTTT,CASRPQTGGEKLFF
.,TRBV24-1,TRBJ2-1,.,TGTGCCACAACAGGGCCTCCAAACTACAATGAGCAGTTCTTC,CATTGPPNYNEQFF
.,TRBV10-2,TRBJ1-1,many,TGCGCCAGCGCACATGAGGGATTCACTGAAGCTTTCTTT,CASAHEGFTEAFF
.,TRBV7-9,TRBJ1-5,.,TGTGCCAGCGGCGAGGGAGGTCAGCCCCAGCATTTT,CASGEGGQPQHF
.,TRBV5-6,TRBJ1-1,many,TGTGCCAGCGAGCGGACCGGGTTGAGGACTGAAGCTTTCTTT,CASERTGLRTEAFF
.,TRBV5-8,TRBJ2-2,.,TGTGCCAGCAGCTTTTCAGGGGACACCGGGGAGCTGTTTTTT,CASSFSGDTGELFF
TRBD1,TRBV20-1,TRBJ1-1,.,TGCAGTGCTAGGGGGACAGCATATCACCTTTACACTGAAGCTTTCTTT,CSARGTAYHLYTEAFF
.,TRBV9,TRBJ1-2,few,TGTGCCAGCAGCGTAAAGGCTGCCACCGATGGCTACACCTTC,CASSVKAATDGYTF
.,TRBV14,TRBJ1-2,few,TGTGCCAGCAGTTCCATTTTGGGGGGCTACACCTTC,CASSSILGGYTF
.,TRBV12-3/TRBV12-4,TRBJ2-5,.,TGTGCCAGCAGTTTACAGACCCGGGAGACCCAGTACTTC,CASSLQTRETQYF
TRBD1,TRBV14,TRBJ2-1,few,TGTGCCAGCAGCCAATGGACAGGGATCTACAATGAGCAGTTCTTC,CASSQWTGIYNEQFF
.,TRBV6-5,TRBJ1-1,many,TGTGCCAGCAGTTCGGACCTCCTTATCGCTGAAGCTTTCTTT,CASSSDLLIAEAFF
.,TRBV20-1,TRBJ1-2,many,TGCAGTGCTAGAGAGGCCAGGCTAGGCGGCTACACCTTC,CSAREARLGGYTF
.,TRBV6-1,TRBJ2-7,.,TGTGCCAGCAGTGAGGGAGAGCCCTACGAGCAGTACTTC,CASSEGEPYEQYF
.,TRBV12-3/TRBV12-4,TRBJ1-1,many,TGTGCCAGCAGCGTTGTCAAGACCGGGAACACTGAAGCTTTCTTT,CASSVVKTGNTEAFF
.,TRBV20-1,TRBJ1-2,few,TGCAGTGCTAGGTACTGGGACCTTCAACACTATGGCTACACCTTC,CSARYWDLQHYGYTF
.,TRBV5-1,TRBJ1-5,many,TGCGCCAGCAGCCCCCAGGGTGATAGGAATCAGCCCCAGCATTTT,CASSPQGDRNQPQHF
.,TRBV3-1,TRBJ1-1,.,TGTGCCAGCAGTCACGGAAGGTCAGGAGGGACTGAAGCTTTCTTT,CASSHGRSGGTEAFF
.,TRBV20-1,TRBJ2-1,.,TGCAGTGCGCCGGCGACAAGCGATGAGCAGTTCTTC,CSAPATSDEQFF
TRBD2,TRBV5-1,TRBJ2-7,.,TGCGCCAGCAGCTTGTCGGCTAGCGGGAGGCACGAGCAGTACTTC,CASSLSASGRHEQYF
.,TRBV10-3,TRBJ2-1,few,TGTGCCATCATCGACAGCTACAATGAGCAGTTCTTC,CAIIDSYNEQFF
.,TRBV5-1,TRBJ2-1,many,TGCGCCAGCATTGGGGGGGCCGATCTCAATGAGCAGTTCTTC,CASIGGADLNEQFF
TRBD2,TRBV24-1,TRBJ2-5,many,TGTGCCACCAGTGAGCGGACTAGCGGACAAGAGACCCAGTACTTC,CATSERTSGQETQYF
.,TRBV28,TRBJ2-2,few,TGTGCCAGCCTGAGGGCAGGGACGGGCGGGGAGCTGTTTTTT,CASLRAGTGGELFF
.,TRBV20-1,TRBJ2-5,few,TGCAGTGCTGAGACTTGGGATCCGGAGACCCAGTACTTC,CSAETWDPETQYF
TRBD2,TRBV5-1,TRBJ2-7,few,TGCGCCAGCAGCTTCCGAGATAGCGGGGAAACAACCTACGAGCAGTACTTC,CASSFRDSGETTYEQYF
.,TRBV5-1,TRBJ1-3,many,TGCGCCAGCAGCTCCACCCAACAGTACTCTGGAAACACCATATATTTT,CASSSTQQYSGNTIYF
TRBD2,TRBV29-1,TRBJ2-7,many,TGCAGCGTTGTTACTAGCGGGAGCTCATCCTACGAGCAGTACTTC,CSVVTSGSSSYEQYF
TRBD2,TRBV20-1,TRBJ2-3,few,TGCAGTGCTCTGTCCCGGACTAGCGGGAGAGGGAAAGATACGCAGTATTTT,CSALSRTSGRGKDTQYF
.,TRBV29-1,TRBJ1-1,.,TGCAGCGTTGTTAAGGACACGGTCACTGAAGCTTTCTTT,CSVVKDTVTEAFF
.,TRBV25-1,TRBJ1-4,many,TGTGCCAGCAGTCCCTGGGCAGGCGATAATGAAAAACTGTTTTTT,CASSPWAGDNEKLFF
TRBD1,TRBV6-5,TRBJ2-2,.,TGTGCCAGCAGTTACGACCCGGGACAGGGTCTGGCCGGGGAGCTGTTTTTT,CASSYDPGQGLAGELFF
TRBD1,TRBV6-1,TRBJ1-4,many,TGTGCCAGCAGTGAAAAGACAGGGTTTCAGGAAAAACTGTTTTTT,CASSEKTGFQEKLFF
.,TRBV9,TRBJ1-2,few,TGTGCCAGCAAGGTCGGCTATGGCTACACCTTC,CASKVGYGYTF
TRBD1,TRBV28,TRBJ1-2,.,TGTGCCAGCAGGTCCGGCACAGGGGTCAACTATGGCTACACCTTC,CASRSGTGVNYGYTF
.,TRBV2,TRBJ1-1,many,TGTGCCAGCAGTGAAGACGGGATTATGAACACTGAAGCTTTCTTT,CASSEDGIMNTEAFF
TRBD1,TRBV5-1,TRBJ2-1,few,TGCGCCAGCAGTAGCGACAGGGTAGGAAATGAGCAGTTCTTC,CASSSDRVGNEQFF
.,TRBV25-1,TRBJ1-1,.,TGTGCCAGCAGTGTGGCCGTCGTGGGGAGGGACACTGAAGCTTTCTTT,CASSVAVVGRDTEAFF